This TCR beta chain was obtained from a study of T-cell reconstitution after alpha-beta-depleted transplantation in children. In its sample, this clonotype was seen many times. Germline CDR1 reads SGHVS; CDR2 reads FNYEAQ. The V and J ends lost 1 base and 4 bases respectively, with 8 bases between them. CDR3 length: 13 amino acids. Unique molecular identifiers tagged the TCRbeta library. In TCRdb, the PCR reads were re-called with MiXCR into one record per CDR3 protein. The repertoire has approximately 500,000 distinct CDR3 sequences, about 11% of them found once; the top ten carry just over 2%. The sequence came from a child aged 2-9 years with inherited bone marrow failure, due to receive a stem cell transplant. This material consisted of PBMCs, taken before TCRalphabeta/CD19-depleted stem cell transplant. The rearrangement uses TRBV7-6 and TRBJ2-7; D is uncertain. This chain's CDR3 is CASSLDGRYEQYF. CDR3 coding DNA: TGTGCCAGCAGCTTAGACGGTCGATACGAGCAGTACTTC. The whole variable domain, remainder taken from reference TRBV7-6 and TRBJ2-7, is GAGVSQSPRYKVTKRGQDVALRCDPISGHVSLYWYRQALGQGPEFLTYFNYEAQQDKSGLPNDRFSAERPEGSISTLTIQRTEQRDSAMYRCASSLDGRYEQYFGPGTRLTVT.